Reported below is one TCR beta chain. This clonotype was detected many times. Its antigen target is currently unknown. Base quality data are lacking; no much larger clone is found one base away. The data were obtained in a study of neurological immune-mediated disorders (dated by TCRdb to the late 2010s). Regarding the research as a whole: Using UMI-based sequencing, the study compared peripheral blood TCR-beta repertoires from patients with HTLV-I-associated myelopathy (HAM/TSP), patients with multiple sclerosis, and healthy controls. The approximately 100 TCR-beta libraries included longitudinal samples, technical triplicates and paired sorted CD4+ and CD8+ T-cell subsets alongside PBMC samples. The cohort comprised about 70 subjects: some 15 HAM/TSP patients, around 34 multiple sclerosis patients and around 20 healthy controls. What the work shows at the level of the full study, not this receptor alone: No identical CDR3 amino acid sequences were shared among expanded clones across subjects, suggesting private TCR-beta repertoires in all groups. TCR clonal expansion was highest in HAM/TSP patients and lowest in MS patients, with MS patients falling below even healthy controls.

cDNA was synthesized by template-switch 5'RACE using a primer carrying a 10-nucleotide random unique molecular identifier by which each TCR transcript was tagged. Over 190 million TCR-beta sequences, covering 15-18 subjects, were produced in each sequencing run. Total RNA was extracted with the RNeasy kit. The KAPA Real-time Library Amplification kit was used to amplify TCR-beta VDJ regions with primers for the TCR constant region and the 5'RACE anchor. Sample indexes and Illumina adaptors were added in a first PCR, and a second PCR then increased library yield. The roughly 650 bp TCR product was size-selected on a 2% E-gel SizeSelection system after Ampure bead purification. Library quality was checked on a Bioanalyzer, concentration was measured with Qubit, and libraries were quantified with the Kapa Library Quantification kit before pooling. Libraries were sequenced paired-end 2 x 150 bp on an Illumina HiSeq 2500. To increase sequence diversity, roughly 24-32% phiX was spiked into each library pool. As for the original processing: The quality-filtered reads were processed with the UMI-based MiGEC pipeline, whose error correction step removed more than 85% of the raw TCR sequences. VDJ genes were aligned to IMGT germline references, and each clonotype was defined by a unique CDR3 amino acid sequence together with V-J genes. VDJtools evaluated clonal expansion, Shannon diversity and CDR3 relatedness (CalcPairwiseDistances, ClusterSamples); CLCbio workbench built phylogenetic trees. Expanded clones were defined as having at least 8 unique UMIs, based on coefficient-of-variation modelling across technical triplicates. TCRdb trimmed public reads at Q25 via fastp, called clones via MiXCR and kept in-frame beta chains. Each CDR3 protein gets just one entry, which takes the most common genes and DNA from the rows behind it. The authors' filters were not applied to this entry. This sample is represented by about 30,000 distinct CDR3 sequences; around 10% of them were singletons. The leading ten clones occupy 5.5% to 7% of the sample.

Healthy controls were blood bank volunteers in Maryland, USA. For the unsorted PBMC libraries, 2 million PBMCs were stored in RNAlater at -80 degrees C until RNA extraction and were used to generate the libraries. Peripheral blood was subjected to Ficoll-Hypaque density gradient centrifugation to isolate PBMCs, which were then cryopreserved in liquid nitrogen. The CDR3, cysteine through phenylalanine, is 15 amino acids long. Left in the record is the CDR3 DNA by itself, 45 bases read in frame from the first base. Trimming takes 0 bases from V and 2 bases from J, and the germline ends sit 7 bases apart. CDR1 and CDR2 were assigned from the germline V gene as SGHVS and FQNEAQ.

The rearrangement joined TRBV7-8 to TRBJ2-2; the D gene is perhaps TRBD2, on 5 matching bases. The specimen sequenced was PBMCs. The sequence came from a woman aged 55-75 years in good health. The DNA sequence reads TGTGCCAGCAGCTTAGCTACGGGAAACACCGGGGAGCTGTTTTTT. Protein translation: CASSLATGNTGELFF.